This entry features one T cell receptor beta chain sequence. Its cognate antigen has yet to be identified. One base away there is no much larger clone; base qualities are not given. The CDR3 holds 14 amino acids from the cysteine to the phenylalanine. Here the CDR3 DNA is all that survives: 42 bases in frame from base 1. V drops 0 bases and J drops 2 bases, leaving 8 bases in between. CDR1 MNHEY and CDR2 SVGAGI were looked up in the germline V gene. The entry originates in a study of cytomegalovirus exposure and HLA in healthy donors (dated by TCRdb to about 2017). Broadly, across the study: An earlier analysis of approximately 550 of the donors reported roughly 270 Gb of sequence data and more than 90 million unique TCR beta sequences from roughly 180 million T cells. Genome-wide SNP genotypes for about 60% of the 666 donors were used in a later genetic analysis, which treated that subset as a discovery cohort. Of the roughly 410 genotyped donors, less than 90% were placed in the genetic ancestry cluster associated with self-reported Caucasian donors. Roughly 300 gigabases of sequencing data and roughly 90 million unique TCR sequences were included in an early release covering roughly 600 HLA-typed donors. The study aimed to test whether cataloging public T cell receptors could reveal signatures of past pathogen exposure. Donor age, sex, ethnicity and CMV serostatus were compiled alongside the repertoire data. The study profiled the T cell repertoires of about 720 subjects by immunosequencing and related them to cytomegalovirus serostatus. Because of strong linkage in the cohort, a few DR-DQ haplotypes were treated as single units for association and clustering. Across roughly 420 genotyped donors of the cohort, an average of about 250,000 unique TCR beta nucleotide sequences per donor were sequenced, and 15% to 20% of those sequences were non-productive. Typing coverage differed by locus: A, B, C, DRB1 and DQB1 were typed in about 629-630 donors, DQA1 in approximately 520, DPA1 in 600 to 610, and DPB1 in about 450. All discovery cohort repertoires had been generated on a single sequencing platform. Both class I and class II loci were covered by HLA typing, at four-digit resolution. In an earlier analysis of 550 to 700 of the donors, high-throughput TCR beta sequencing was used to judge whether each TCR beta V gene segment behaved as functional or pseudogenic. To predict cytomegalovirus infection status, the study combined high-throughput TCR immunosequencing, statistical association of individual TCRs with disease status, and machine learning. In a later analysis, previously published TCR beta repertoires from 670 or so donors were re-analyzed and high-resolution HLA genotyping was added so that TCR occurrence patterns could be studied. In the later analysis, no new phenotypic data were used to find candidate immune exposures; instead, reliance was placed on TCR beta sequences and their occurrence across donors. In addition to the first cohort of 666 subjects, a separate validation cohort of around 110 different subjects was used.

The cohort comprised around 700 healthy bone marrow donors. At the time of sampling, every cohort member was nominally healthy, though immune exposures that went unrecorded were likely present. The donor was CMV seropositive and belonged to the group of 250 to 300 seropositive cohort members. Each donor provided a peripheral blood sample, and peripheral blood mononuclear cells were used for TCR beta sequencing. The Qiagen DNeasy Blood Extraction Kit was used to extract genomic DNA from the blood cell samples. Here is what the overall study found, with its caveats: According to a later analysis, TCR association rates differed among HLA loci, with DRB1 alleles showing the most associated TCRs and HLA-C alleles showing the fewest. V-gene and J-gene trimming of TCR beta chains was associated with a missense DCLRE1C variant in a later genetic analysis, and the association was replicated in an independent cohort. Because HLA typing was unavailable for some donors at each locus, only the typed subset was used in association tests. Across donors, most TCR sequences were observed very rarely, whereas some public TCRs were present in many individuals. In this cohort, only TCR beta chains were sequenced, and detectable features were limited by the absence of alpha or paired-chain data. In a later analysis, HLA-associated TCR beta chains showed more clonal expansion and lower generation probabilities than non-associated chains that were equally common. The study gave a list of 150 to 200 TCR beta chains associated with cytomegalovirus. Some IMGT-functional V segments, including TRBV6-2 and TRBV6-3, could not be distinguished by the 87-base-pair reads and were therefore excluded. A later analysis reported that several top co-occurrence clusters appeared linked to parvovirus B19, influenza, CMV and Epstein-Barr virus. The authors suggested that the approach could potentially be extended to other disease states and immunological phenotypes. Three of the identified cytomegalovirus-associated TCR beta chains were confirmed in vitro to be specific for cytomegalovirus antigens. A further reported finding was that TCR beta sequences accurately predicted the HLA-A and HLA-B alleles for most subjects in the first cohort. Because counts were too low, some 17 rarely observed V segments, including chromosome 9 orphons, were left out of the earlier analysis of over 550 of the donors. Cytomegalovirus status was reported to be diagnosed by the classifier with high specificity and sensitivity in both the original and validation cohorts. Linkage disequilibrium might explain the correlated functional status among segregating V segments, but an unknown experimental factor could not be ruled out. Most CMV-associated TCR beta chains appeared to be HLA-restricted in a later analysis, and the HLA associations seemed to be driven largely by CMV exposure. Assigning TCR associations to individual alleles was difficult when HLA alleles, especially DR and DQ, strongly co-occurred. A cluster of highly shared sequence variants was judged likely to be a technical artifact of the sequencing pipeline. In a later analysis, some 17,000 TCR beta sequences were associated with specific HLA alleles at a false discovery rate of 0.05. Sequencing depth was assumed to be roughly uniform across donors in the presence/absence analyses, though that assumption may not hold. In an earlier analysis of more than 500 of the donors, most TCR beta V segments appeared in productive rearrangements about 87% or about 30% of the time, broadly matching IMGT annotations. CMV serostatus was the only immune exposure information available for the cohort. In a later genetic analysis, fewer N-insertions in productive TCRs were reported among donors in an Asian-associated ancestry cluster than the approximately 670-donor mean.

Library construction relied on the immunoSEQ multiplex PCR assay. A mixture of 60 forward primers for TCR Vbeta segments and 13 reverse primers for TCR Jbeta segments was used in the multiplex PCR. The CDR3 region of rearranged TCR beta genes was amplified from genomic DNA with a multiplex PCR assay. The amplified TCR beta libraries were sequenced on the Illumina HiSeq System as 87-base-pair reads. As for the authors' bioinformatics: A later analysis counted tens of millions of unique TCR beta chains across the 670 or so repertoires, and some 12 million of these chains were shared by at least two donors. Raw reads were error-corrected and collapsed into unique sequences by a nearest-neighbor algorithm in which closely related sequences were merged to remove PCR and sequencing errors. To assign V, D and J gene segments, CDR3 sequences were aligned to IMGT reference sequences. For a sequence to be retained, at least a six-nucleotide match to both a V gene segment and a J gene segment was required. A rearrangement counted as productive if the CDR3 had no stop codons and remained in frame with V and J, and every other rearrangement counted as non-productive. CDR3 was defined according to IMGT convention as the region running from the second conserved V-encoded cysteine to the conserved J-encoded phenylalanine. In an earlier analysis of around 640 of the donors, sequences lacking an unambiguous match to a single V gene segment were excluded. An earlier analysis of approximately 590 of the donors called V segments functional above 56.7% productive rearrangements and segregating when the between-donor standard deviation exceeded 5%. A statistical classification framework was built to diagnose cytomegalovirus status from the catalog of TCR beta chain sequences. V and J gene assignment, in a later analysis, came from comparing TCR nucleotide sequences with IMGT/GENE-DB human TR gene sequences. A later analysis assigned CDR3 sequences and most-parsimonious VDJ recombination scenarios with the TCRdist pipeline. In a later analysis, every TCR beta chain was defined by the combination of its CDR3 amino acid sequence and its V-gene family, and reads without a unique V-gene family were dropped. A later analysis removed 450 to 600 highly shared, low-generation-probability nucleotide sequences to deal with suspected cross-contamination and a sequencing artifact. For each public chain, a later analysis derived a clonal expansion index from normalized ranks of inferred template counts within each repertoire. In a later analysis, generation probabilities were computed using a VDJ recombination model fitted to out-of-frame rearrangements, and the results were checked against IGoR. A later analysis scored TCR-TCR, TCR-HLA and TCR-CMV co-occurrence with hypergeometric tests, applying a repertoire-size bias correction to TCR pairs. False discovery rates were estimated in a later analysis by permuting HLA or CMV assignments 20 times. In a later analysis, co-occurring TCRs were grouped using DBSCAN, and TCRdist sequence similarity was added for clustering within HLA-allele-positive subsets. Co-occurrence clustering excluded repertoires with fewer than 30,000 or more than 120,000 public chains, plus five with anomalous nucleotide sharing. TCRdb mirrors the immuneACCESS table, restricted to in-frame sequences. Some clones are absent from its copies; in checked studies, under half trace to an unresolved V gene, and the reason for the others is unknown. The V and J calls and clone size come from that table; D and trimming were worked out from the DNA. Here the sample has some 150,000 clones; around 60% occur a single time. The ten biggest clones cover roughly 7% of the sample.

Sequencing input: PBMCs. The V gene is TRBV6-5 and the J gene is TRBJ2-7; no D gene call is confident. The sequence came from an older woman in good health and CMV-seropositive. The nucleotide sequence is given as TGTGCCAGCAGTTACTCGCCGAGCGCCTACGAGCAGTACTTC. This gives the protein CASSYSPSAYEQYF.